One sample yielded the 8 T cell receptor beta chains listed below, sequenced in a study of a mutant IDH1 vaccine in newly diagnosed glioma (dated by TCRdb to the early 2020s). The library was obtained by the immunoSEQ multiplex PCR assay. What TCRdb holds here is the immuneACCESS table cut down to in-frame rearrangements. Part of the clones is not present; checked against another copy, under half of the missing clones reflect an unresolved V gene, and the others are unexplained. Present in this sample are 85,000 to 100,000 clones, about 82% of which were seen just once. Around 7% of the sample is taken by the ten largest. What this sample's time point label stands for: baseline, week 1 (first vaccination visit). The label giving this sample's treatment or condition can be read as: pre-vaccination baseline after standard-of-care therapy. Specimen: PBMCs, collected from a glioma patient treated with radiotherapy, temozolomide or both. These receptor sequences come from a man aged 40-50 years with glioma.

In DNA form, the CDR3 reads TGTGCCAGCAGCCCAGTGCATGGGGTCTACAATGAGCAGTTCTTC. Amino acid sequence: CASSPVHGVYNEQFF. The V and J genes are TRBV14 and TRBJ2-1; D is uncertain. Trimming removed 4 bases at V and 3 bases at J, with 13 bases between. This CDR3 region has 15 residues. The germline CDR1 and CDR2 sequences are SGHDN and FVKESK.

This clone was observed a single time. The V call is TRBV19, the J call TRBJ1-5; 9 positions agree with TRBD1. CDR1 and CDR2 from the germline V gene are LNHDA and SQIVND (reference sequence). Trimming at V came to 6 bases and at J to 1 base, leaving 16 bases not matched to a gene. This CDR3 has 19 residues. The CDR3 bases are TGTGCCAGTAGGGGGACAGGGCTGGGGTTAATTGGAAGCAATCAGCCCCAGCATTTT. This codes for CASRGTGLGLIGSNQPQHF.

The V and J genes are TRBV30 and TRBJ2-7, with 8 bases that match TRBD2. The junction had 6 bases not matched to a gene; V was cut back by 6 bases and J by 2 bases. The V gene's germline CDR1 is GTSNPN and CDR2 SVGIG (reference sequence). CDR3 length equals 13 residues. The CDR3 DNA reads TGTGCCTGCCGGGGGGGGACGGCCTACGAGCAGTACTTC. Translated: CACRGGTAYEQYF.

J is TRBJ1-4 and V is TRBV7-9; D perhaps matches TRBD1 (5 bases). CDR3 size: 13 residues. The V end was cut by 4 bases, the J end by 12 bases, with 15 bases between. Germline V lookup: CDR1 SEHNR, CDR2 FQNEAQ (reference sequence). CDR3 coding DNA: TGTGCCAGCAGCTGGGGGGACCGCAAGGAACTGTTTTTT. Protein: CASSWGDRKELFF. The full variable domain, its missing parts supplied by reference TRBV7-9 and TRBJ1-4, is DTGVSQNPRHKITKRGQNVTFRCDPISEHNRLYWYRQTLGQGPEFLTYFQNEAQLEKSRLLSDRFSAERPKGSFSTLEIQRTEQGDSAMYLCASSWGDRKELFFGSGTQLSVL.

The chain employs TRBV9 and TRBJ2-1, with TRBD2 as a possible D gene (5 bases). With 0 bases removed from V and 1 base from J, the gap between germline ends came to 14 bases. Germline CDR1 reads SGDLS; CDR2 reads YYNGEE. The CDR3 extends over 17 amino acids. CDR3 residues: CASSVDGRAPSYNEQFF. As DNA, the CDR3 is TGTGCCAGCAGCGTAGATGGGAGAGCCCCTTCCTACAATGAGCAGTTCTTC.

The chain is built from TRBV7-2 and TRBJ2-7; D gene ambiguous. V lost 0 bases, J lost 4 bases, and 10 bases lay in between. Looked up from germline, CDR1 is SGHTA and CDR2 is FQGNSA. The CDR3 sequence is 14 residues long. CDR3 amino acids: CASSLASKPYEQYF. The CDR3 nucleotides are TGTGCCAGCAGCTTAGCAAGTAAACCTTACGAGCAGTACTTC.

The rearrangement uses TRBV5-1 and TRBJ2-3; a weak D match, TRBD2 (5 bases). The V gene lost 4 bases and the J gene lost 1 base, with 10 bases spanning the gap. There are 14 residues in the CDR3. In germline, CDR1 is SGHRS, CDR2 YFSETQ. CDR3 sequence (DNA): TGCGCCAGCAGCCCCGGACTCCGCACAGATACGCAGTATTTT. As protein: CASSPGLRTDTQYF.

The chain joins TRBV2 to TRBJ1-5; possibly TRBD1 for D (6 bases). There are 16 residues in the CDR3. CDR1 is SNHLY and CDR2 is FYNNEI in the germline V gene. V lost 3 bases, J lost 6 bases, and 18 bases lay in between. The CDR3, as DNA: TGTGCCAGCAGTGAGGGCACAGGGTATGCGGGTCAGCCCCAGCATTTT. Translation: CASSEGTGYAGQPQHF.